This T cell receptor (beta chain) derives from a study of control samples from healthy donors and cancer patients. The method was immunoSEQ multiplex PCR; TCRdb's version includes in-frame clones alone and lacks a portion of them. The sample has about 75,000 clones, about four fifths seen once. The V end lost 7 bases, the J end lost 6 bases, and 12 bases lay between the germline ends. Germline values: CDR1 SNHLY, CDR2 FYNNEI. This CDR3 contains 13 residues. This chain joins TRBV2 and TRBJ2-2, with a weak D call TRBD2 (5 bases). The receptor was isolated from a man aged 50-60 years in good health. The material sequenced was blood. The DNA for the CDR3 is TGTGCCAGCAATCGAGGGCCATCCGGGGAGCTGTTTTTT. Its translation is CASNRGPSGELFF.